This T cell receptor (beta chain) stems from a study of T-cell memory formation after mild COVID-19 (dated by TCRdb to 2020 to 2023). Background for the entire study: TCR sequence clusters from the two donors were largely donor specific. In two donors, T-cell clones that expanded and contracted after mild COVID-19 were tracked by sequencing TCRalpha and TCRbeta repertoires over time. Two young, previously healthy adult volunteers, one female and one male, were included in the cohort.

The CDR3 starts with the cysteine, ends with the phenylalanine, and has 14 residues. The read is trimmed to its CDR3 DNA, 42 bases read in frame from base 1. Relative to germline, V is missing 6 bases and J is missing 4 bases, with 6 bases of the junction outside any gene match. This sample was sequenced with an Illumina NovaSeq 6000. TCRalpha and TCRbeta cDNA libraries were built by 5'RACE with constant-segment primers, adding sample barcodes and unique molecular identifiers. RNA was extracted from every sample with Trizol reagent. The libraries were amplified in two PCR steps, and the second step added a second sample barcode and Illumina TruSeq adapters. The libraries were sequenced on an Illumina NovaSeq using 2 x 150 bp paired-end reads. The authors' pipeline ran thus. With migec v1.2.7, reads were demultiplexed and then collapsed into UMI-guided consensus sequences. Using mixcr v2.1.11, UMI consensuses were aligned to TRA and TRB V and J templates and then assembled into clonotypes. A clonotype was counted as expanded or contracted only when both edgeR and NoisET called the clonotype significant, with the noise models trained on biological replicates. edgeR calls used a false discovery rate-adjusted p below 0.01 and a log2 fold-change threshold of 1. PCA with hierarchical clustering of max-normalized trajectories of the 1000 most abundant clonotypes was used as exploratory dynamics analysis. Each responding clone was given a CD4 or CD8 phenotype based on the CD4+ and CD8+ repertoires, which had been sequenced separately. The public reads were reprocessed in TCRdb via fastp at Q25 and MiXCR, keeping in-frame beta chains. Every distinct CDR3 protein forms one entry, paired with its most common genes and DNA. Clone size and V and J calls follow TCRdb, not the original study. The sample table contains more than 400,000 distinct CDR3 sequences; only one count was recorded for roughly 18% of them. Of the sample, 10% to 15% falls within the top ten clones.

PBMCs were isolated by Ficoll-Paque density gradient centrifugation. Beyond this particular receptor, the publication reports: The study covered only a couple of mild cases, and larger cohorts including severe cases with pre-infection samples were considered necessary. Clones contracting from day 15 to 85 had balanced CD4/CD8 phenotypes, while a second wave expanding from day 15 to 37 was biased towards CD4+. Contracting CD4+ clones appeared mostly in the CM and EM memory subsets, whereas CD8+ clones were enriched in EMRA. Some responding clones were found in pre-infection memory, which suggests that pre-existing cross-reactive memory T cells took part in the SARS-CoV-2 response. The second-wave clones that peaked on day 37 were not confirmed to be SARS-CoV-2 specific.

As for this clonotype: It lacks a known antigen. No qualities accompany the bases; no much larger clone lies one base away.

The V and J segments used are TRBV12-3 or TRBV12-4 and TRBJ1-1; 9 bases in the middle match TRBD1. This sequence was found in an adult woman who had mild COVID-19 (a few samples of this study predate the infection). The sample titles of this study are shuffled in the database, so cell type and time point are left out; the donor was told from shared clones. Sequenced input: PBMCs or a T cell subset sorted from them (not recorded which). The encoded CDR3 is CASSPGTGFTEAFF. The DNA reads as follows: TGTGCCAGCAGCCCCGGGACAGGGTTCACTGAAGCTTTCTTT.